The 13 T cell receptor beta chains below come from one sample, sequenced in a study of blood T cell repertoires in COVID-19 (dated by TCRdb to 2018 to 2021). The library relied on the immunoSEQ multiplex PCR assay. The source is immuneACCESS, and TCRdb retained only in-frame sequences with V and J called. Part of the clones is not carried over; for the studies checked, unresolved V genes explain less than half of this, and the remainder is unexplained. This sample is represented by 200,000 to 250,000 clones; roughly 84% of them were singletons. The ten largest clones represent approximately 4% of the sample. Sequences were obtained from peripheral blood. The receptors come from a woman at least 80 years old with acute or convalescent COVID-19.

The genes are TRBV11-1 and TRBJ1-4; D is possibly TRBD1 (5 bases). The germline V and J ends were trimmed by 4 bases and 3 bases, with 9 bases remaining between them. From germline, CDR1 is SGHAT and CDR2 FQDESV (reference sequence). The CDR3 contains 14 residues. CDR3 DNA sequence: TGTGCCAGCAGCTCGACAGTATCTAATGAAAAACTGTTTTTT. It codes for CASSSTVSNEKLFF.

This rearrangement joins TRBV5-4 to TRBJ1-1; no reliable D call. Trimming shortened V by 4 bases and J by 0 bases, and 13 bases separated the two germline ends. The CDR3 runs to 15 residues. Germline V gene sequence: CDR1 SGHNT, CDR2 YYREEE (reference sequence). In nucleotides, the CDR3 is TGTGCCAGCAGCATGAATCCGAGGGTGAACACTGAAGCTTTCTTT. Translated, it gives CASSMNPRVNTEAFF. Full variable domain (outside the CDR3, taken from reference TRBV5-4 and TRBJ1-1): ETGVTQSPTHLIKTRGQQVTLRCSSQSGHNTVSWYQQALGQGPQFIFQYYREEENGRGNFPPRFSGLQFPNYSSELNVNALELDDSALYLCASSMNPRVNTEAFFGQGTRLTVV.

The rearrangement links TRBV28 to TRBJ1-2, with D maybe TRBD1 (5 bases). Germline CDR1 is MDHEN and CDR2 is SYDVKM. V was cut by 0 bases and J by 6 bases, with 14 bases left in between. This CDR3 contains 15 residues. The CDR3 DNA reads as TGTGCCAGCAGTTTATGGTCCAGGGAATTGAATGGCTACACCTTC. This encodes CASSLWSRELNGYTF.

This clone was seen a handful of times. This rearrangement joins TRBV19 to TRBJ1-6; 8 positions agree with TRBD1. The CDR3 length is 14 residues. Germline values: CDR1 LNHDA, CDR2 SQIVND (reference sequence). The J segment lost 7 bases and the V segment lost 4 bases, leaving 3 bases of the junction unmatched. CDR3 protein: CASSNTGGNSPLHF. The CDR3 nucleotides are TGTGCCAGTAGTAATACAGGGGGGAATTCACCCCTCCACTTT.

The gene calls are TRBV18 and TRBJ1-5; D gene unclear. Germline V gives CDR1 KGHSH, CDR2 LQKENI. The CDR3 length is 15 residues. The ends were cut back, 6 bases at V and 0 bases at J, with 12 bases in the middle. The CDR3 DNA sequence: TGTGCCAGCTCCGGACTGGAGGGTAGCAATCAGCCCCAGCATTTT. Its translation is CASSGLEGSNQPQHF.

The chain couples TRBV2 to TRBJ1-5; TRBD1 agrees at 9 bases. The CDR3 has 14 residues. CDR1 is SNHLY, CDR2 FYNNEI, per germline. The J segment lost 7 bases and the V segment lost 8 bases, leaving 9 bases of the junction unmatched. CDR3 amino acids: CASQPGTGNQPQHF. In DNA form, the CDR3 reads TGTGCCAGCCAGCCCGGGACAGGGAACCAGCCCCAGCATTTT.

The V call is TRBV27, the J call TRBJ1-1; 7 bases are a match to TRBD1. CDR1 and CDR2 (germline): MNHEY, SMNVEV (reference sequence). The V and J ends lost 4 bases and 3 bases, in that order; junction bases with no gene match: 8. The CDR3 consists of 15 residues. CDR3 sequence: CASSSRQGGYTEAFF. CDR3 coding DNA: TGTGCCAGCAGTTCCCGACAGGGCGGGTACACTGAAGCTTTCTTT.

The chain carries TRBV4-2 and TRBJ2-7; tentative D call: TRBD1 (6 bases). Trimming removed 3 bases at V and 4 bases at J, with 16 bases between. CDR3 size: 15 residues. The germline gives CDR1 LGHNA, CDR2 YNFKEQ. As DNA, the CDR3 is TGTGCCAGCAGCCAGGCACAGGGAGTGGGGTACGAGCAGTACTTC. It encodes CASSQAQGVGYEQYF.

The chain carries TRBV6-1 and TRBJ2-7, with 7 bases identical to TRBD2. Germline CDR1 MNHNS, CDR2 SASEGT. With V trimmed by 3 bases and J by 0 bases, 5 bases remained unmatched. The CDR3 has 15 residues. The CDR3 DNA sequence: TGTGCCAGCAGTGATCAGCGGGGCGACTCCTACGAGCAGTACTTC. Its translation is CASSDQRGDSYEQYF.

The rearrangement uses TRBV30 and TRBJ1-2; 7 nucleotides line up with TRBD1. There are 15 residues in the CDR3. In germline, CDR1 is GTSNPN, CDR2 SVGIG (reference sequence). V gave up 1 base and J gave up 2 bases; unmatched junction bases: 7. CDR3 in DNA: TGTGCCTGGAGTGCAAACAGGGGACCGAACTATGGCTACACCTTC. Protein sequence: CAWSANRGPNYGYTF.

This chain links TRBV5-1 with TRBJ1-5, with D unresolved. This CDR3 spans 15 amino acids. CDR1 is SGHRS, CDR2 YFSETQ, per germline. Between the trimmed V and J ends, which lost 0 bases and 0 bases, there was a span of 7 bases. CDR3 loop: CASSLGVYSNQPQHF. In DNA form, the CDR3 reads TGCGCCAGCAGCTTGGGTGTTTATAGCAATCAGCCCCAGCATTTT.

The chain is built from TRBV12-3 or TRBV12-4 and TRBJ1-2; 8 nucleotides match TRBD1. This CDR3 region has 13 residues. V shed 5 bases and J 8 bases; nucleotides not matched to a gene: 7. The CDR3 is CASSPTGVEGYTF. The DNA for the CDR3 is TGTGCCAGCAGTCCGACAGGGGTAGAGGGCTACACCTTC.

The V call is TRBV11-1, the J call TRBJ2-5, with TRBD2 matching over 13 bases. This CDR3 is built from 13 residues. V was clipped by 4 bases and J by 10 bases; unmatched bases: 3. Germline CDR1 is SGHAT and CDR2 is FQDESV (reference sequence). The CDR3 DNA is TGTGCCAGCAGCTGGACTAGCGGGGGCTTCCAGTACTTC. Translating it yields CASSWTSGGFQYF.